A selection of T cell receptor beta chains follows, all from one sample in a study of response to subunit inactivated influenza vaccine. Via MiXCR, TCRdb re-called the RT-PCR reads, giving one row per CDR3 protein. The repertoire consists of some 570,000 distinct CDR3 sequences, with about 10% occurring once and the leading ten covering approximately 9.9%. This sample was shared with a second study, whose subject was T cells expressing NK-cell markers.

Sequencing was performed on PBMCs from blood, taken on the day of vaccination. Receptor source: a man aged 50 or older who received an inactivated influenza vaccine. CDR3s leave out the opening cysteine and the closing phenylalanine or tryptophan. D genes are given only for firm matches.

d_gene: NA
v_gene: TRBV20-1
j_gene: TRBJ2-7
CDR3aa: SARAGDFPRPYEQY

d_gene: TRBD1
v_gene: TRBV29-1
j_gene: TRBJ2-3
CDR3aa: SVAPGQSTDTQY

d_gene: TRBD1
v_gene: TRBV5-1
j_gene: TRBJ1-2
CDR3aa: ASSDGQGYGYT

d_gene: NA
v_gene: TRBV29-1
j_gene: TRBJ1-2
CDR3aa: SVARGSYGYT

d_gene: NA
v_gene: TRBV6-5
j_gene: TRBJ2-2
CDR3aa: ASSYYYPGQTNTGELF

d_gene: TRBD1
v_gene: TRBV15
j_gene: TRBJ2-3
CDR3aa: ATRQGYTDTQY

d_gene: NA
v_gene: TRBV11-2
j_gene: TRBJ2-5
CDR3aa: ASSLMDQETQY

d_gene: TRBD2
v_gene: TRBV10-3
j_gene: TRBJ2-2
CDR3aa: AITTGTSGTGELF

d_gene: TRBD1
v_gene: TRBV7-8
j_gene: TRBJ2-7
CDR3aa: ASSLGAVGTGGARPQY

d_gene: NA
v_gene: TRBV7-9
j_gene: TRBJ2-1
CDR3aa: ASTLEVPSNEQF

d_gene: TRBD2
v_gene: TRBV19
j_gene: TRBJ2-1
CDR3aa: ASSIDLASGAYNEQF

d_gene: NA
v_gene: TRBV2
j_gene: TRBJ1-4
CDR3aa: ASSALNEKLF

d_gene: NA
v_gene: TRBV20-1
j_gene: TRBJ2-5
CDR3aa: SARGLGMGYQETQY

d_gene: NA
v_gene: TRBV10-2
j_gene: TRBJ1-6
CDR3aa: ASSARSNSPLH

d_gene: TRBD1
v_gene: TRBV4-1
j_gene: TRBJ2-7
CDR3aa: ASSQRTGKGNEQY

d_gene: NA
v_gene: TRBV7-8
j_gene: TRBJ1-4
CDR3aa: ASSFSIGERLF

d_gene: NA
v_gene: TRBV20-1
j_gene: TRBJ2-1
CDR3aa: SASLYSSYNEQF

d_gene: NA
v_gene: TRBV9
j_gene: TRBJ2-3
CDR3aa: ASSAGDSTDTQY

d_gene: NA
v_gene: TRBV7-2
j_gene: TRBJ1-1
CDR3aa: ASSRDGVRATLAF

d_gene: NA
v_gene: TRBV6-1
j_gene: TRBJ2-1
CDR3aa: ASSIGRGNEQF

d_gene: NA
v_gene: TRBV3-1
j_gene: TRBJ2-7
CDR3aa: ASSHPAPYEQY

d_gene: TRBD1
v_gene: TRBV29-1
j_gene: TRBJ2-1
CDR3aa: SPRRQGIYNEQF

d_gene: NA
v_gene: TRBV14
j_gene: TRBJ2-2
CDR3aa: ASSHRSWGENTGELF

d_gene: NA
v_gene: TRBV7-2
j_gene: TRBJ2-5
CDR3aa: ASSLTAGRETQY

d_gene: NA
v_gene: TRBV25-1
j_gene: TRBJ2-1
CDR3aa: ASSGWNEQF

d_gene: TRBD2
v_gene: TRBV24-1
j_gene: TRBJ2-1
CDR3aa: ASPGKRDLVEQF